This T cell receptor (beta chain) originates from a study of T cells expressing NK-cell markers. The germline CDR1 and CDR2 sequences are SGHVS and FNYEAQ. This CDR3 has 14 amino acids. Reanalyzing the 5' RACE reads, TCRdb keeps one entry per CDR3 protein, without DNA. The sample totals hundreds of thousands of distinct CDR3 sequences. Sequenced input: blood T cells: a sorted CD56 or NKG2C T cell subset, CD4+ or CD8+ T cells, or bulk PBMC T cells (not recorded which). This receptor was taken from a woman aged 18 to 75 in good health. The chain uses TRBV7-6 and TRBJ2-2; TCRdb returns TRBD1, unconfirmable since there is no DNA. The CDR3 spells CASSLLGASGELFF. Looking up the rest from reference TRBV7-6 and TRBJ2-2 gives the full variable domain: GAGVSQSPRYKVTKRGQDVALRCDPISGHVSLYWYRQALGQGPEFLTYFNYEAQQDKSGLPNDRFSAERPEGSISTLTIQRTEQRDSAMYRCASSLLGASGELFFGEGSRLTVL.